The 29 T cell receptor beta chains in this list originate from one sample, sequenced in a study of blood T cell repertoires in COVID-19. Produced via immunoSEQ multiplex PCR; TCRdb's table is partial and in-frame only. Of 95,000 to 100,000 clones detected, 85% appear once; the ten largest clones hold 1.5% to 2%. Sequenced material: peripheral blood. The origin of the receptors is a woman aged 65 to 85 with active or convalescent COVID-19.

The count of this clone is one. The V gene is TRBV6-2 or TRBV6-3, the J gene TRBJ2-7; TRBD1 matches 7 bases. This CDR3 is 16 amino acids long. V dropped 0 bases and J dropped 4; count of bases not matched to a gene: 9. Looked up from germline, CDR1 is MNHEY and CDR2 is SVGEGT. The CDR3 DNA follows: TGTGCCAGCAGTTACTCGTTACCTGGACAGGTGTACGAGCAGTACTTC. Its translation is CASSYSLPGQVYEQYF.

In DNA, the CDR3 is TGTGCCAGCAGCCTCTTAGGAGATAATGAAAAACTGTTTTTT. Translation gives CASSLLGDNEKLFF. The chain joins TRBV7-9 to TRBJ1-4; D is unresolved. Germline V gene data show CDR1 as SEHNR and CDR2 as FQNEAQ (reference sequence). The CDR3 is made up of 14 amino acids. V gave up 5 bases and J gave up 4 bases, with 11 bases separating them.

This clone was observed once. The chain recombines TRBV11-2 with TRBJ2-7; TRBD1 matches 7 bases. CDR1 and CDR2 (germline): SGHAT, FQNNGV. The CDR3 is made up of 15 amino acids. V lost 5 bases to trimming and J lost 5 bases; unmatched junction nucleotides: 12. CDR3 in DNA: TGTGCCAGCAGCATTCCCCTCGGGACAGTACACGAGCAGTACTTC. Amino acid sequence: CASSIPLGTVHEQYF.

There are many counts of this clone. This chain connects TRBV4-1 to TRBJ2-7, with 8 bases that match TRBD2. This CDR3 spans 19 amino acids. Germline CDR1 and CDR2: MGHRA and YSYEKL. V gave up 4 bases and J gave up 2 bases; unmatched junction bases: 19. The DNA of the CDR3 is TGCGCCAGCAGCCCCACCCCCCCCGGTGGCGGGAGGAGACCCTACGAGCAGTACTTC. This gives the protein CASSPTPPGGGRRPYEQYF.

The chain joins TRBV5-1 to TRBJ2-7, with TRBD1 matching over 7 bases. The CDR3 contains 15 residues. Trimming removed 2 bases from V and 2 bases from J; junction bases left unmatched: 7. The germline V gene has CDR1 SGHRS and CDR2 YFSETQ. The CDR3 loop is CASSFSTGDAYEQYF. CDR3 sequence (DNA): TGCGCCAGCAGCTTTTCTACAGGGGACGCCTACGAGCAGTACTTC.

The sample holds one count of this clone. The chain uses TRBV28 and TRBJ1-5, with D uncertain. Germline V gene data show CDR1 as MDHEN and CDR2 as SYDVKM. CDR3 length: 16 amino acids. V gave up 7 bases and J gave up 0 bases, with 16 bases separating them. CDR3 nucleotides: TGTGCCAGCAAATTCCTTTCGGGAGATAGCAATCAGCCCCAGCATTTT. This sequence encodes CASKFLSGDSNQPQHF. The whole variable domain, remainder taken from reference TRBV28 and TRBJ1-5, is DVKVTQSSRYLVKRTGEKVFLECVQDMDHENMFWYRQDPGLGLRLIYFSYDVKMKEKGDIPEGYSVSREKKERFSLILESASTNQTSMYLCASKFLSGDSNQPQHFGDGTRLSIL.

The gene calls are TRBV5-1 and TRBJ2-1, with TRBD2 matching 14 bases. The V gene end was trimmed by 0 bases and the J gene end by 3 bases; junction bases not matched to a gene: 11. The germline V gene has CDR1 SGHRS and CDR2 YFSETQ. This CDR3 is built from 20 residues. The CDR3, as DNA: TGCGCCAGCAGCTTGGTTCCGGGACTAGCGGGGGTATTGATCTACAATGAGCAGTTCTTC. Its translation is CASSLVPGLAGVLIYNEQFF.

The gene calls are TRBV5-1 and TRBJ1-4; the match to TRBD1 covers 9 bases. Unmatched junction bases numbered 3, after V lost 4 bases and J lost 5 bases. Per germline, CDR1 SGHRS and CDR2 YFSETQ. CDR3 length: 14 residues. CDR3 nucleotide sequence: TGCGCCAGCAGCCAGGGACAGGGAAATGAAAAACTGTTTTTT. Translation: CASSQGQGNEKLFF.

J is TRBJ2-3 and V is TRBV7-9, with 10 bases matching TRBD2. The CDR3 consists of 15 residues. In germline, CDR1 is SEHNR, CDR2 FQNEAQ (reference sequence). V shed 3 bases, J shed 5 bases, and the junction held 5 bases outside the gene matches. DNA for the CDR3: TGTGCCAGCAGCTTCTGGCTAGCGGGAGAAGATACGCAGTATTTT. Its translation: CASSFWLAGEDTQYF.

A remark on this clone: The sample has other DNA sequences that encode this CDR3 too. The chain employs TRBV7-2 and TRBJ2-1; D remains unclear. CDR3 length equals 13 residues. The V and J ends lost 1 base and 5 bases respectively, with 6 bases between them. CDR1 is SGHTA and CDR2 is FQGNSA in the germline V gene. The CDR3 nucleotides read TGTGCCAGCAGCTTAGGACAAGACAATGAGCAGTTCTTC. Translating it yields CASSLGQDNEQFF.

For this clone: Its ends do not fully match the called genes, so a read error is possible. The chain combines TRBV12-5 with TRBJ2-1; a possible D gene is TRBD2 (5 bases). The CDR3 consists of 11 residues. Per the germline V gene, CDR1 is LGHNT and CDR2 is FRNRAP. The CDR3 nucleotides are TGTGCTAGTGGTGCCGGGGTCTCACCGATCTTC. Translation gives CASGAGVSPIF.

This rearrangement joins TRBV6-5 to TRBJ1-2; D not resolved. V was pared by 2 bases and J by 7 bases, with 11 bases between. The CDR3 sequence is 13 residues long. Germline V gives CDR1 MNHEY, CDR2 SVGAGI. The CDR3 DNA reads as TGTGCCAGCAGTTACCGATTAGGAGGTGGCTACACCTTC. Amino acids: CASSYRLGGGYTF.

This CDR3 is CASSDQGNYEQYF. Written as DNA, the CDR3 is TGCGCCAGCAGTGACCAGGGAAACTACGAGCAGTACTTC. The V gene is TRBV10-1, the J gene TRBJ2-7, with D perhaps TRBD1 (5 bases). The CDR3 has 13 residues. The ends were cut back, 3 bases at V and 3 bases at J, with 9 bases in the middle. CDR1 is WNHNN and CDR2 is SYGVQD in the germline V gene (reference sequence).

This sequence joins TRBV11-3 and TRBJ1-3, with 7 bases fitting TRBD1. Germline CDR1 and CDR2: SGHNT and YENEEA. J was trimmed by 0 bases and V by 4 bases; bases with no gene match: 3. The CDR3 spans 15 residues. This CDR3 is CASSSRGSSGNTIYF. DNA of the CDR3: TGTGCCAGCAGCTCCAGGGGGAGCTCTGGAAACACCATATATTTT. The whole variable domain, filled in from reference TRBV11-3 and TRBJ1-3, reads EAGVVQSPRYKIIEKKQPVAFWCNPISGHNTLYWYLQNLGQGPELLIRYENEEAVDDSQLPKDRFSAERLKGVDSTLKIQPAELGDSAVYLCASSSRGSSGNTIYFGEGSWLTVV.

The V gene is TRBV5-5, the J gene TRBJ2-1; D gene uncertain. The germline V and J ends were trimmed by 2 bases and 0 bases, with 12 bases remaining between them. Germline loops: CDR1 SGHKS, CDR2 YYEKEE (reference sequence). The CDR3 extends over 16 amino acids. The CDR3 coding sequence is TGTGCCAGCAGCTTAGCGTTGTTAAGCTCCTACAATGAGCAGTTCTTC. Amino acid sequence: CASSLALLSSYNEQFF. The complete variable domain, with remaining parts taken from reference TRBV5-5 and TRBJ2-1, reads DAGVTQSPTHLIKTRGQQVTLRCSPISGHKSVSWYQQVLGQGPQFIFQYYEKEERGRGNFPDRFSARQFPNYSSELNVNALLLGDSALYLCASSLALLSSYNEQFFGPGTRLTVL.

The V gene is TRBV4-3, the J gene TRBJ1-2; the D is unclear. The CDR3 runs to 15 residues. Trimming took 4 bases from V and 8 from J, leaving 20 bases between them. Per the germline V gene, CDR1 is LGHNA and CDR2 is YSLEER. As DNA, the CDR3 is TGCGCCAGCAGCCGGACCCCGGCGGGCCGAGAAGGCTACACCTTC. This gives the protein CASSRTPAGREGYTF.

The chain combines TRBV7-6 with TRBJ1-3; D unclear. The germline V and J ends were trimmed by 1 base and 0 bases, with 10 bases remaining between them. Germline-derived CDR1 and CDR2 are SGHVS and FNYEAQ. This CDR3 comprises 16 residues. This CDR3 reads CASSLVSSDSGNTIYF. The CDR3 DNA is TGTGCCAGCAGCTTAGTATCTTCAGACTCTGGAAACACCATATATTTT.

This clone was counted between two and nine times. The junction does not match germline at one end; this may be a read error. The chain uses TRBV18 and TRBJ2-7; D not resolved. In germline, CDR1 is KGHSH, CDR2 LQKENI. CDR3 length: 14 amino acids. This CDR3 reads CASSLEDGRGSQHF. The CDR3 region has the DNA TGTGCCAGCTCACTAGAGGATGGTAGAGGATCCCAACACTTC.

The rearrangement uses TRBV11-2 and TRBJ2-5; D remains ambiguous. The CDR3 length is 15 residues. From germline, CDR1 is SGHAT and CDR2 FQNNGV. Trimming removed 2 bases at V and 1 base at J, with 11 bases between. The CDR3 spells CASSLIYFPQETQYF. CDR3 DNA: TGTGCCAGCAGCTTAATATATTTCCCCCAAGAGACCCAGTACTTC.

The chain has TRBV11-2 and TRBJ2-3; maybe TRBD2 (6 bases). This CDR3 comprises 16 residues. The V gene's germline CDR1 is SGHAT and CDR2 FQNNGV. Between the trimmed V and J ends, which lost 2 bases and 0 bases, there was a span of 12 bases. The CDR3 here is CASSLPLARSTDTQYF. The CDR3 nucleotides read TGTGCCAGCAGCTTACCCCTAGCGAGAAGCACAGATACGCAGTATTTT.

The CDR3 reads CASSLVGGADTGELFF. Here the CDR3 DNA reads TGTGCCAGCAGCTTAGTGGGCGGGGCCGACACCGGGGAGCTGTTTTTT. The chain recombines TRBV7-2 with TRBJ2-2, with D perhaps TRBD2 (6 bases). Trimming removed 1 base at V and 3 bases at J, with 12 bases between. This CDR3 is 16 amino acids long. The germline gives CDR1 SGHTA, CDR2 FQGNSA.

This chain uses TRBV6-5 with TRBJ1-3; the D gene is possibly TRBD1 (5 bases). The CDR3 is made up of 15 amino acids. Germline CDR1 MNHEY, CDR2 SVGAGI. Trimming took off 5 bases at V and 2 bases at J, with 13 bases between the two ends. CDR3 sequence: CASSPSETAGNTIYF. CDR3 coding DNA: TGTGCCAGCAGTCCCTCGGAGACAGCTGGAAACACCATATATTTT.

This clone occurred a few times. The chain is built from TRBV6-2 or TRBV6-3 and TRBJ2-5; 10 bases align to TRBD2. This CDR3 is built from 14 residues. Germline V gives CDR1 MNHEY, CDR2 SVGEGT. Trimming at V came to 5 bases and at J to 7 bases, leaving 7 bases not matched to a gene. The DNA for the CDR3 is TGTGCCAGCAGTAGCGGGGGGGCGATGGTGACCCAGTACTTC. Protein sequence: CASSSGGAMVTQYF.

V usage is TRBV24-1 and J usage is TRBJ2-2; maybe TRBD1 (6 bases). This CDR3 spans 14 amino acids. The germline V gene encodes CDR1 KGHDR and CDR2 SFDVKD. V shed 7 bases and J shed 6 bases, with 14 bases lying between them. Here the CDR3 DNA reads TGTGCCACCAGCCCCGAGGGGGTCCCCGGGGAGCTGTTTTTT. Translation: CATSPEGVPGELFF.

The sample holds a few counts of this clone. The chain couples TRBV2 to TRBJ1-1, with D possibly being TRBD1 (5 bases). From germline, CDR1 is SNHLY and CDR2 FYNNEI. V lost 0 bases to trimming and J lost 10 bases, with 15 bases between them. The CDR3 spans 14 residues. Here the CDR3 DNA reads TGTGCCAGCAGTGAAGCCAGGGAACCCCGGAGAGCTTTCTTT. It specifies CASSEAREPRRAFF.

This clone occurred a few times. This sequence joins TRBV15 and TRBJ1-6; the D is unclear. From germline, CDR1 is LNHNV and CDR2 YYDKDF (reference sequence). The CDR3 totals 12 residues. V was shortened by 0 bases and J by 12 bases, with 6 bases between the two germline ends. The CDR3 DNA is TGTGCCACCAGCAGAGATGGGAGACCCCTCCACTTT. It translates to CATSRDGRPLHF.

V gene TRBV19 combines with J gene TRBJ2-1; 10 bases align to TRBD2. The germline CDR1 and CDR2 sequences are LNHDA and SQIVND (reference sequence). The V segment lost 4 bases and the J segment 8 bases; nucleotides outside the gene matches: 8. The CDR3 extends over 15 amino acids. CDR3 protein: CASSTSGGALDEQFF. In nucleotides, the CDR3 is TGTGCCAGTAGTACCAGCGGGGGGGCCTTGGATGAGCAGTTCTTC.

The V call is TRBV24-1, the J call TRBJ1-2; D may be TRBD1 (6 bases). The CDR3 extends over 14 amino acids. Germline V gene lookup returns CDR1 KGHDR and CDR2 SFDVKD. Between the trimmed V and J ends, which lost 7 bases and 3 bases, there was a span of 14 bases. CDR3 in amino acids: CATSSTGQDYGYTF. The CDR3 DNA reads TGTGCCACCAGCTCTACAGGGCAGGACTATGGCTACACCTTC.

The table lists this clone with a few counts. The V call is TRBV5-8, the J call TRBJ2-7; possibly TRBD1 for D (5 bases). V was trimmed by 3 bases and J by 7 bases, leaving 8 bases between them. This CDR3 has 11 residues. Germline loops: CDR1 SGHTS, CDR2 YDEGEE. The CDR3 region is CASSSRTEQYF. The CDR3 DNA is TGTGCCAGCAGCTCCCGGACAGAGCAGTACTTC.